Given below is one T cell receptor beta chain in context. Germline V gene data show CDR1 as SEHNR and CDR2 as FQNEAQ (reference sequence). V lost 1 base and J 3 bases, leaving 15 bases between the germline ends. The CDR3 spans 16 residues. These data are taken from a study of blood T cells in healthy people across ages. Study background: Through template switching, about one barcoded beta molecule was captured per two T cells, as measured in model experiments.

The use of a sample-barcoded 5' primer and a J-beta primer mix characterized a second PCR of roughly 7 to 11 cycles. From the 5' RACE reads, TCRdb called clonotypes with MiXCR, one entry per CDR3 protein. Of 600,000 to 850,000 distinct CDR3 sequences listed, 25% are singletons. These data also featured in a second study, about T cells of mothers and their children. This second study notes: All extracted RNA went into cDNA synthesis, approximately 1.5 ug per 15 ul. Within related and unrelated pairs, thymic selection shapes TCR recombination output in a similar way. Researchers found no T cell clones that were persistent and microchimeric.

Input material: blood. This sequence joins TRBV7-9 and TRBJ1-2; D gene unclear. This TCR came from a boy aged 10-17 years in good health. CDR3: CASSLEAGRGDYGYTF. CDR3 nucleotides: TGTGCCAGCAGCTTAGAGGCAGGCCGCGGAGACTATGGCTACACCTTC.